The 8 T cell receptor beta chains below were found in one sample sequenced in a study of PD-1 blockade in mismatch repair-deficient tumors. Generated by immunoSEQ multiplex PCR, the TCRdb table keeps only in-frame clones and is missing some. The table records about 19,000 clones, approximately 80% of them present only once. This sample comprised PBMCs, obtained 52 weeks after starting pembrolizumab. These receptors were taken from an adult with mismatch repair-deficient cancer.

This clone appeared a single time. The J gene is TRBJ2-7, the V gene TRBV2; tentative D call: TRBD2 (6 bases). The CDR3 covers 16 residues. The germline CDR1 and CDR2 sequences are SNHLY and FYNNEI. V was shortened by 3 bases and J by 4 bases, with 19 bases between the two germline ends. CDR3 sequence reads: CASSEGPGRRDYEQYF. The CDR3 DNA sequence: TGTGCCAGCAGTGAGGGGCCCGGGAGAAGAGATTACGAGCAGTACTTC.

This chain uses TRBV25-1 with TRBJ2-5; 12 bases agree with TRBD2. Trimming at V came to 0 bases and at J to 4 bases, leaving 6 bases not matched to a gene. The germline V gene encodes CDR1 MGHDK and CDR2 SYGVNS. The CDR3 loop spans 17 amino acids. In DNA, the CDR3 is TGTGCCAGCAGTGAATATAGGGGGACTAGCGGGTTAGAGACCCAGTACTTC. Amino acid sequence: CASSEYRGTSGLETQYF.

The rearrangement links TRBV19 to TRBJ2-7; 10 bases are a match to TRBD2. The CDR3 length is 17 residues. Germline V lookup: CDR1 LNHDA, CDR2 SQIVND (reference sequence). The V gene end was trimmed by 1 base and the J gene end by 5 bases; junction bases not matched to a gene: 11. This CDR3 reads CASSIVRLAGENDEQYF. Here the CDR3 DNA reads TGTGCCAGTAGTATAGTAAGGCTAGCGGGAGAGAACGACGAGCAGTACTTC.

This rearrangement joins TRBV6-6 to TRBJ2-1, with TRBD1 matching over 8 bases. Germline CDR1 is MNHNY and CDR2 is SVGAGI (reference sequence). The length of the CDR3 is 16 residues. With V trimmed by 7 bases and J by 7 bases, 15 bases remained unmatched. CDR3 nucleotide sequence: TGTGCCAGCACCCCCCGATGGACAGGGTTATCGAATGAGCAGTTCTTC. It is translated as CASTPRWTGLSNEQFF.

The chain employs TRBV27 and TRBJ2-1; 7 bases map to TRBD2. The CDR3 consists of 14 residues. CDR1 MNHEY and CDR2 SMNVEV come from the germline V gene (reference sequence). With V trimmed by 6 bases and J by 10 bases, 12 bases remained unmatched. CDR3 coding DNA: TGTGCCAGCAGCTATAGCTGGGGGGGTGGCGAGCAGTTCTTC. This sequence encodes CASSYSWGGGEQFF.

The chain uses TRBV27 and TRBJ2-7; TRBD1 matches at 10 bases. The CDR3 loop spans 16 amino acids. Trimming at V came to 5 bases and at J to 5 bases, leaving 12 bases not matched to a gene. Per germline, CDR1 MNHEY and CDR2 SMNVEV (reference sequence). CDR3 region: CASSPGPGQGFHEQYF. The CDR3 DNA reads TGTGCCAGCAGTCCGGGCCCGGGACAGGGGTTCCACGAGCAGTACTTC.

The chain combines TRBV18 with TRBJ1-5; 7 bases line up with TRBD1. The CDR3 contains 16 residues. With V trimmed by 5 bases and J by 3 bases, 10 bases remained unmatched. Looked up from germline, CDR1 is KGHSH and CDR2 is LQKENI. The CDR3 sequence: CASSALQGGNNQPQHF. DNA for the CDR3: TGTGCCAGCTCAGCACTCCAGGGGGGAAACAATCAGCCCCAGCATTTT.

The table lists this clone with a few counts. The V gene is TRBV11-3, the J gene TRBJ2-7, with TRBD2 identical over 10 bases. CDR1 is SGHNT, CDR2 YENEEA, per germline. The length of the CDR3 is 17 residues. After removal of 2 bases from V and 1 base from J, the junction contained 8 bases not matched to a gene. The DNA of the CDR3 is TGTGCCAGCAGCTTATGGAGGACTAGCGGCCATTCCTACGAGCAGTACTTC. Protein sequence: CASSLWRTSGHSYEQYF.